One and the same sample provided the 2 T cell receptor beta chains below, sequenced in a study of blood T cell repertoires in COVID-19. Profiling relied on immunoSEQ multiplex PCR, and the TCRdb table lists in-frame clones only, not all of them. The data show around 25,000 clones, 81% seen once. The sequencing input was peripheral blood. The source is a man between 65 and 85 years old with acute or convalescent COVID-19.

The genes are TRBV19 and TRBJ2-7; no definite D call. This CDR3 region has 13 residues. Germline V gives CDR1 LNHDA, CDR2 SQIVND (reference sequence). V gave up 3 bases and J gave up 4 bases, with 10 bases separating them. The CDR3 spells CASSMVIEYEQYF. The CDR3 bases are TGTGCCAGTAGTATGGTCATAGAGTACGAGCAGTACTTC.

This clone was seen a single time. The V and J genes are TRBV12-5 and TRBJ1-2, with 7 bases fitting TRBD1. Trimming removed 1 base from V and 6 bases from J; junction bases left unmatched: 2. The CDR3 sequence is 13 residues long. The germline gives CDR1 LGHNT, CDR2 FRNRAP. CDR3 region: CASGLADRDGYTF. Written as DNA, the CDR3 is TGTGCTAGTGGTTTGGCCGACAGGGATGGCTACACCTTC.